These 11 T cell receptor beta chains came from one sample sequenced in a study of CD8 T cells in ankylosing spondylitis. TCRdb passed the 5' RACE reads through MiXCR, listing each CDR3 protein once. Of some 800,000 distinct CDR3 sequences in the sample, about an eighth were seen once. These receptors are not linked to any known antigen. General study points: Made up of about eight highly homologous variants, a TCR beta motif appeared characteristic of ankylosing spondylitis blood.

Sample: blood, either unsorted or a sorted T cell fraction (not recorded which). Receptors originate from a male donor with ankylosing spondylitis.

The table lists this clonotype with many counts. J is TRBJ2-3 and V is TRBV29-1; 7 bases fit TRBD2. V was pared by 4 bases and J by 6 bases, with 4 bases of the junction left unmatched. This CDR3 is built from 12 residues. Germline V CDR1 and CDR2: SQVTM, ANQGSEA. CDR3: CSVVLGGDTQYF. The CDR3 nucleotides read TGCAGCGTTGTACTGGGGGGGGATACGCAGTATTTT.

The V gene is TRBV3-1, the J gene TRBJ2-1; unclear D gene. V lost 1 base and J lost 3, with 13 bases in between. Germline assignment: CDR1 LGHDT and CDR2 YNNKEL (reference sequence). The CDR3 loop spans 16 amino acids. The CDR3 loop is CASSQARFGFYNEQFF. The CDR3 DNA reads as TGTGCCAGCAGCCAAGCTCGTTTTGGGTTCTACAATGAGCAGTTCTTC.

The CDR3 sequence: CASSEWALGNVHNEQFF. In DNA, the CDR3 is TGCGCCAGCAGTGAATGGGCCCTGGGTAACGTACACAATGAGCAGTTCTTC. The chain couples TRBV10-1 to TRBJ2-1, with unresolved D. Trimming took 3 bases from V and 5 from J, leaving 20 bases between them. The CDR3 is made up of 17 amino acids. The V gene's germline CDR1 is WNHNN and CDR2 SYGVQD (reference sequence).

This clonotype has just a few counts. The chain has TRBV11-2 and TRBJ2-7; 10 bases line up with TRBD2. CDR1 and CDR2 from the germline V gene are SGHAT and FQNNGV. The CDR3 is made up of 15 amino acids. The V gene end was trimmed by 0 bases and the J gene end by 2 bases; junction bases not matched to a gene: 1. CDR3 amino acids: CASSLELAGPYEQYF. CDR3 DNA: TGTGCCAGCAGCTTAGAACTAGCGGGGCCCTACGAGCAGTACTTC.

This clonotype was seen a handful of times. The V gene is TRBV5-5, the J gene TRBJ2-4; D tentatively fits TRBD1 or TRBD2 (5 bases each). Germline CDR1 reads SGHKS; CDR2 reads YYEKEE (reference sequence). Trimming took 0 bases from V and 5 from J, leaving 9 bases between them. This CDR3 spans 14 amino acids. CDR3 residues: CASSLVGVQNIQYF. The CDR3 nucleotides read TGTGCCAGCAGCTTGGTGGGGGTACAAAACATTCAGTACTTC.

V gene TRBV20-1 combines with J gene TRBJ2-1; 8 nucleotides match TRBD2. Germline V gene data show CDR1 as DFQATT and CDR2 as SNEGSKA (reference sequence). V was clipped by 6 bases and J by 4 bases; unmatched bases: 14. The CDR3 totals 16 residues. The CDR3 sequence: CSAKLAGGAVYNEQFF. The CDR3 DNA reads TGCAGTGCAAAGTTGGCGGGAGGTGCTGTGTACAATGAGCAGTTCTTC.

At least ten counts were recorded for this clonotype. This chain connects TRBV5-1 to TRBJ2-7, with 11 bases that match TRBD2. The J segment lost 2 bases and the V segment lost 2 bases, leaving 3 bases of the junction unmatched. This CDR3 is 15 amino acids long. Germline lookup yields CDR1 SGHRS and CDR2 YFSETQ. The CDR3 DNA reads as TGCGCCAGCAGCTTACTAGCGGGGGTGGCCTACGAGCAGTACTTC. This codes for CASSLLAGVAYEQYF.

This chain joins TRBV7-9 and TRBJ2-7, with D unresolved. Deletions cut 5 bases from V and 12 bases from J, with 20 bases between. In germline, CDR1 is SEHNR, CDR2 FQNEAQ (reference sequence). This CDR3 has 13 residues. As DNA, the CDR3 is TGTGCCAGCAGCCCTATGGAAGCCTGGGCGCGGTACTTC. This gives the protein CASSPMEAWARYF.

The chain's CDR3 is CATSRGGDGNTIYF. CDR3 sequence (DNA): TGTGCCACCAGCAGAGGTGGGGATGGAAACACCATATATTTT. J is TRBJ1-3 and V is TRBV15; D is unclear. Germline CDR1 is LNHNV and CDR2 is YYDKDF (reference sequence). The length of the CDR3 is 14 residues. The V gene lost 1 base and the J gene lost 3 bases, with 7 bases spanning the gap.

This clonotype was recorded a few times. V and J are TRBV20-1 and TRBJ2-3, with D perhaps matching TRBD2 (5 bases). Germline V CDR1 and CDR2: DFQATT, SNEGSKA (reference sequence). Trimming left V 8 bases short and J 3 bases short, with 9 bases between. This CDR3 contains 11 residues. CDR3 bases: TGCAGTCTTCGGGGAACAGATACGCAGTATTTT. It encodes CSLRGTDTQYF.

The chain employs TRBV7-9 and TRBJ2-2; D not resolved. CDR3 size: 14 residues. V was cut by 7 bases and J by 5 bases, with 14 bases left in between. The germline CDR1 and CDR2 sequences are SEHNR and FQNEAQ (reference sequence). CDR3 residues: CASTRTDGTGELFF. CDR3 DNA sequence: TGTGCCAGCACAAGGACGGATGGTACCGGGGAGCTGTTTTTT.